One sample yielded the 4 T cell receptor beta chains listed below, sequenced in a study of cytomegalovirus exposure and HLA in healthy donors. 13 Jbeta primers and 60 Vbeta primers were used for the PCR. Clones were read by immunoSEQ multiplex PCR, and TCRdb kept only the in-frame ones, dropping some. Of 99,000 or so clones in the sample, around 85% were seen once. The specimen was PBMCs. All receptors come from a man aged 30 to 45 in good health and CMV-seropositive.

The chain employs TRBV6-5 and TRBJ2-3; TRBD1 matches 7 bases. The CDR3 runs 15 residues. Germline V gives CDR1 MNHEY, CDR2 SVGAGI. Germline trimming cut 2 bases from V and 0 bases from J; bases unmatched to any gene: 2. The CDR3 loop reads CASSYGTASTDTQYF. Written as DNA, the CDR3 is TGTGCCAGCAGTTACGGGACAGCTAGCACAGATACGCAGTATTTT.

The gene calls are TRBV5-8 and TRBJ1-1, with D possibly being TRBD1 (5 bases). CDR3 length: 14 amino acids. Germline CDR1 is SGHTS and CDR2 is YDEGEE. The V gene lost 1 base and the J gene lost 5 bases, with 12 bases spanning the gap. The CDR3 protein is CASSLMQGRTEAFF. In nucleotides, the CDR3 is TGTGCCAGCAGCTTGATGCAGGGCCGGACTGAAGCTTTCTTT.

This chain links TRBV7-9 with TRBJ1-2, with 7 bases lining up with TRBD1. CDR3 length: 15 residues. Germline V gives CDR1 SEHNR, CDR2 FQNEAQ (reference sequence). Losses at the gene ends were 1 base for V and 8 bases for J; bases not matched to a gene: 10. Here the CDR3 reads CASSLVAGTAGGYTF. The CDR3 nucleotides are TGTGCCAGCAGCTTAGTGGCCGGGACAGCGGGCGGCTACACCTTC.

This clone has a handful of counts. The gene calls are TRBV19 and TRBJ2-5, with 8 bases identical to TRBD1. V lost 6 bases and J lost 4; bases outside the gene matches: 13. Looked up from germline, CDR1 is LNHDA and CDR2 is SQIVND (reference sequence). The CDR3 extends over 16 amino acids. The CDR3 spells CASSLYRGADRETQYF. As DNA, the CDR3 is TGTGCCAGTAGCTTATACAGGGGGGCGGACCGAGAGACCCAGTACTTC.